This paragraph reports one T cell receptor beta chain. Antigen: not known. The ends were cut back, 4 bases at V and 9 bases at J, with 15 bases in the middle. The CDR3 is 13 residues long. The data originate from a study of T-cell memory formation after mild COVID-19. Overall study: Largely donor-specific TCR clusters were found.

Findings and caveats of the study: Shrinking CD4+ clones resided mostly in CM and EM, and CD8+ ones in EMRA. While clones contracting from day 15 to 85 were balanced between CD4 and CD8, later expanders leaned CD4+.

Constant-segment-primed 5'RACE gave TCR alpha and TCR beta cDNA libraries with sample barcodes and UMIs. TCRdb used MiXCR to reprocess the 5' RACE reads, holding one entry per CDR3 protein. The sample includes around 340,000 distinct CDR3 sequences, approximately 13% of them seen just once. The sample was PBMCs or a T cell subset sorted from them (not recorded which). This chain links TRBV12-3 or TRBV12-4 with TRBJ2-5; D is unclear. This receptor was taken from a man aged 18-30 years who had mild COVID-19 (a few samples of this study predate the infection). Cell type and time point are not known. The CDR3 coding sequence is TGTGCCAGCAGTTCCAAAGATTTCTCGGCCCAGTACTTC. This sequence encodes CASSSKDFSAQYF.